Each of the 23 T cell receptor beta chains below was sequenced from the same sample in a study of OX40 agonist ivuxolimab in advanced cancers. Using immunoSEQ multiplex PCR, the repertoire was profiled, and TCRdb retains in-frame clones only, with some absent. The sample has about 90,000 clones; roughly nine tenths are singletons. Material: CD4+ or CD8+ T cells sorted from blood, obtained in a trial of the OX40 agonist ivuxolimab. The receptor set was obtained from an adult with an advanced solid tumor such as melanoma, head and neck, liver or kidney cancer.

The CDR3 sequence is CASSLDRVDYGYTF. CDR3 nucleotides: TGTGCCAGCAGCTTGGACAGAGTAGACTATGGCTACACCTTC. This sequence joins TRBV5-6 and TRBJ1-2; no firm D call. The ends were cut back, 0 bases at V and 3 bases at J, with 9 bases in the middle. The CDR3 runs 14 residues. Germline CDR1 SGHDT, CDR2 YYEEEE. The whole variable domain, remainder taken from reference TRBV5-6 and TRBJ1-2, is DAGVTQSPTHLIKTRGQQVTLRCSPKSGHDTVSWYQQALGQGPQFIFQYYEEEERQRGNFPDRFSGHQFPNYSSELNVNALLLGDSALYLCASSLDRVDYGYTFGSGTRLTVV.

This chain links TRBV19 with TRBJ2-1; 9 bases are shared with TRBD2. Losses at the gene ends were 3 bases for V and 6 bases for J; bases not matched to a gene: 6. Germline V gives CDR1 LNHDA, CDR2 SQIVND (reference sequence). This CDR3 has 15 residues. This CDR3 is CASSMVAGVRNEQFF. The DNA of the CDR3 is TGTGCCAGTAGTATGGTAGCGGGAGTGCGCAATGAGCAGTTCTTC.

The chain has TRBV7-6 and TRBJ1-1; D perhaps matches TRBD1 (6 bases). CDR1 and CDR2 (germline): SGHVS, FNYEAQ. Deletions cut 5 bases from V and 7 bases from J, with 11 bases between. The CDR3 covers 12 residues. CDR3 sequence reads: CASSPRGDEAFF. In DNA form, the CDR3 reads TGTGCCAGCAGCCCGAGGGGGGATGAAGCTTTCTTT.

The chain carries TRBV12-5 and TRBJ1-1; D unclear. Germline assignment: CDR1 LGHNT and CDR2 FRNRAP. The CDR3 totals 12 residues. Deletions cut 1 base from V and 11 bases from J, with 11 bases between. The CDR3 sequence is CASGLGVQRAFF. The DNA for the CDR3 is TGTGCTAGTGGTTTGGGGGTACAACGGGCTTTCTTT.

Here the CDR3 DNA reads TGTGCCAGCAGTTATCTGGGCAATCAGCCCCAGCATTTT. Translated, it gives CASSYLGNQPQHF. This chain connects TRBV6-6 to TRBJ1-5; D is undetermined. The V and J ends lost 3 bases and 2 bases respectively, with 5 bases between them. This CDR3 has 13 residues. The germline V gene has CDR1 MNHNY and CDR2 SVGAGI (reference sequence).

V usage is TRBV21-1 and J usage is TRBJ2-2; the table's TRBD1 call for D was not verified on the DNA. TRBV21-1 is recorded as a pseudogene. CDR3 length: 12 residues. The CDR3 DNA reads TGTGCCCCGGCAGGGGGCACCGGGGAGCTGTTTTTT. Its protein is CAPAGGTGELFF.

This chain uses TRBV5-1 with TRBJ2-7; D is unresolved. The germline CDR1 and CDR2 sequences are SGHRS and YFSETQ. The CDR3 loop spans 15 amino acids. Trimming took 0 bases from V and 3 from J, leaving 13 bases between them. As DNA, the CDR3 is TGCGCCAGCAGCTTGGGACCGTCCAAAATCTACGAGCAGTACTTC. It is translated as CASSLGPSKIYEQYF.

This chain joins TRBV29-1 and TRBJ1-6; TRBD1 matches 8 bases. Germline CDR1 SQVTM, CDR2 ANQGSEA. V gave up 6 bases and J gave up 6 bases; unmatched junction bases: 13. This CDR3 comprises 16 residues. The CDR3, as DNA: TGCAGCGTCGCACCGGGACAGGCAACCCCTAATTCACCCCTCCACTTT. Amino acid sequence: CSVAPGQATPNSPLHF.

CDR3 bases: TGTGCCAGCAGCTTGACAGGCACTGAAGCTTTCTTT. It codes for CASSLTGTEAFF. V and J are TRBV7-6 and TRBJ1-1; tentative D call: TRBD1 (6 bases). The CDR3 totals 12 residues. CDR1 and CDR2 from the germline V gene are SGHVS and FNYEAQ. V was clipped by 3 bases and J by 4 bases, with 6 bases between them.

This clone is categorized as medium-sized. The junction and the germline gene differ at one end; a read error may be behind it. Other DNA variants within this sample encode the same CDR3. V is TRBV7-7 and J is TRBJ2-3; D gene uncertain. Germline CDR1 is SSHAT and CDR2 is FNYEAQ (reference sequence). This CDR3 has 13 residues. The CDR3 coding sequence is TGTGCTAGCAGCGCTTCTGGCACAGATACGCAGTATTTT. Its translation is CASSASGTDTQYF.

The chain employs TRBV9 and TRBJ2-3, with TRBD2 identical over 7 bases. CDR1 and CDR2 from the germline V gene are SGDLS and YYNGEE. After removal of 3 bases from V and 5 bases from J, the junction contained 18 bases not matched to a gene. The CDR3 is made up of 18 amino acids. DNA of the CDR3: TGTGCCAGCAGCGAAGGGGACCTGACTAGCAGGGTACAAGATACGCAGTATTTT. Amino acid sequence: CASSEGDLTSRVQDTQYF.

J is TRBJ1-1 and V is TRBV5-1; TRBD1 is a possible D gene (5 bases). The germline gives CDR1 SGHRS, CDR2 YFSETQ. Trimming pared 4 bases from V and 4 bases from J, leaving 11 bases between. The CDR3 sequence is 13 residues long. CDR3 amino acids: CASSAGEITEAFF. The CDR3 nucleotides read TGCGCCAGCAGCGCGGGGGAGATCACTGAAGCTTTCTTT.

This chain uses TRBV6-1 with TRBJ2-2; a possible D gene is TRBD2 (5 bases). CDR3 length: 14 residues. CDR1 MNHNS and CDR2 SASEGT come from the germline V gene. With 8 bases removed from V and 3 bases from J, the gap between germline ends came to 13 bases. CDR3: CASEAVRDTGELFF. CDR3 sequence (DNA): TGTGCCAGCGAAGCGGTTCGCGACACCGGGGAGCTGTTTTTT.

The chain employs TRBV10-3 and TRBJ2-5; 7 nucleotides agree with TRBD2. With V trimmed by 3 bases and J by 5 bases, 6 bases remained unmatched. Germline V gene data show CDR1 as ENHRY and CDR2 as SYGVKD. This CDR3 has 14 amino acids. Here the CDR3 reads CAISELGGLETQYF. The CDR3, as DNA: TGTGCCATCAGTGAATTGGGGGGGTTGGAGACCCAGTACTTC.

The chain joins TRBV6-6 to TRBJ1-2; TRBD1 might be the D (5 bases). Germline CDR1 reads MNHNY; CDR2 reads SVGAGI (reference sequence). V was pared by 8 bases and J by 8 bases, with 15 bases between. The CDR3 is 12 amino acids. CDR3 loop: CASGTQGRGYTF. CDR3 DNA: TGTGCCAGCGGGACCCAGGGACGAGGCTACACCTTC.

This chain uses TRBV27 with TRBJ2-1; 11 positions agree with TRBD2. Germline loops: CDR1 MNHEY, CDR2 SMNVEV (reference sequence). The ends lost 1 base at V and 8 bases at J; junction bases unmatched: 4. This CDR3 has 15 residues. CDR3 coding DNA: TGTGCCAGCAGTTTATTAGCGGGAGGGTATTATGAGCAGTTCTTC. This encodes CASSLLAGGYYEQFF.

The chain is built from TRBV6-5 and TRBJ1-2, with 7 bases that match TRBD1. The junction had 9 bases not matched to a gene; V was cut back by 7 bases and J by 1 base. The germline V gene encodes CDR1 MNHEY and CDR2 SVGAGI. There are 15 residues in the CDR3. In DNA form, the CDR3 reads TGTGCCAGCACAGTTACAGGGGAGATTAACTATGGCTACACCTTC. Its translation is CASTVTGEINYGYTF.

The chain combines TRBV5-6 with TRBJ2-1; TRBD2 might be the D (5 bases). The V gene lost 4 bases and the J gene lost 8 bases, with 19 bases spanning the gap. CDR3 length equals 15 residues. Germline V gene lookup returns CDR1 SGHDT and CDR2 YYEEEE. This chain's CDR3 is CASSQTRRSMDEQFF. As DNA, the CDR3 is TGTGCCAGCAGCCAAACTAGGAGGAGTATGGATGAGCAGTTCTTC.

The chain combines TRBV5-1 with TRBJ2-3; 7 nucleotides line up with TRBD1. From germline, CDR1 is SGHRS and CDR2 YFSETQ. With V trimmed by 4 bases and J by 2 bases, 7 bases remained unmatched. This CDR3 has 15 residues. In DNA, the CDR3 is TGCGCCAGCAGCCTCCGGGACAGTACCACAGATACGCAGTATTTT. It encodes CASSLRDSTTDTQYF. Filled out from reference TRBV5-1 and TRBJ2-3, the complete variable domain reads KAGVTQTPRYLIKTRGQQVTLSCSPISGHRSVSWYQQTPGQGLQFLFEYFSETQRNKGNFPGRFSGRQFSNSRSEMNVSTLELGDSALYLCASSLRDSTTDTQYFGPGTRLTVL.

This rearrangement joins TRBV6-1 to TRBJ2-7, with 13 bases identical to TRBD2. This CDR3 is built from 16 residues. After removal of 1 base from V and 4 bases from J, the junction contained 4 bases not matched to a gene. Per the germline V gene, CDR1 is MNHNS and CDR2 is SASEGT. The CDR3 nucleotides read TGTGCCAGCAGTGAAGGACTAGCGGGAGGTGGTTACGAGCAGTACTTC. Amino acid sequence: CASSEGLAGGGYEQYF.

The rearrangement links TRBV10-3 to TRBJ2-2, with D tentatively TRBD1 (6 bases). CDR1 ENHRY and CDR2 SYGVKD come from the germline V gene. V lost 4 bases and J 1 base, leaving 16 bases between the germline ends. This CDR3 contains 17 residues. The CDR3 loop is CAISGDKHLKNTGELFF. In DNA form, the CDR3 reads TGTGCCATCAGTGGGGACAAACATTTAAAGAACACCGGGGAGCTGTTTTTT.

The chain carries TRBV5-1 and TRBJ2-1; no clear D. In germline, CDR1 is SGHRS, CDR2 YFSETQ. Trimming took 1 base from V and 4 from J, leaving 6 bases between them. The CDR3 is made up of 13 amino acids. The CDR3 DNA reads TGCGCCAGCAGCTTGCCTACATACAATGAGCAGTTCTTC. As protein: CASSLPTYNEQFF.

CDR3 nucleotides: TGTGCCAGCAGCTTGGGGGTCAATCAGCCCCAGCATTTT. Protein: CASSLGVNQPQHF. This rearrangement joins TRBV5-6 to TRBJ1-5; D remains ambiguous. This CDR3 has 13 amino acids. Germline values: CDR1 SGHDT, CDR2 YYEEEE. Trimming cost V 0 bases and J 3 bases, with 4 bases left between them.